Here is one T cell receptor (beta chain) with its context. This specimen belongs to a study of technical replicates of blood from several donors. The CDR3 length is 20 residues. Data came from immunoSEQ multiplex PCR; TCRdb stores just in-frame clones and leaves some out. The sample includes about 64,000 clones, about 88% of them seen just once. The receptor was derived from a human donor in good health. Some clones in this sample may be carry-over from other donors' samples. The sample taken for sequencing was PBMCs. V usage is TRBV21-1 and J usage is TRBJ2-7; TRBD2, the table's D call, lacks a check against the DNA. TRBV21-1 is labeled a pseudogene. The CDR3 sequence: CASRLDKWGTSGSLPYEQYF. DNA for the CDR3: TGTGCCAGCAGACTCGACAAGTGGGGGACTAGCGGGAGTCTCCCCTACGAGCAGTACTTC.